This T cell receptor beta chain was profiled in a study of OX40 agonist ivuxolimab in advanced cancers. Across the whole study: Dose-escalation patients' cancers were hepatocellular carcinoma, melanoma, renal cell or head and neck cancer. Of the participants, roughly 40% had some prior anti-PD-1, anti-PD-L1 or anti-CTLA-4 therapy, which was allowed.

Germline-derived CDR1 and CDR2 are SGHVS and FNYEAQ. The V and J ends lost 5 bases and 3 bases, in that order; junction bases with no gene match: 10. The CDR3 is made up of 15 amino acids. Produced via immunoSEQ multiplex PCR; TCRdb's table is partial and in-frame only. The data show about 40,000 clones, roughly 78% seen once. Sequenced material: CD4+ or CD8+ T cells sorted from blood, taken in a trial of the OX40 agonist ivuxolimab. The rearrangement links TRBV7-6 to TRBJ2-7; 7 nucleotides match TRBD1. This receptor was obtained from an adult with an advanced solid tumor such as melanoma, head and neck, liver or kidney cancer. CDR3 in amino acids: CASSLTTGTNYEQYF. CDR3 DNA: TGTGCCAGCAGCCTAACGACAGGGACGAACTACGAGCAGTACTTC.